A single T cell receptor beta chain is shown here with its context. What it binds is not known. The CDR3 has 13 residues. V dropped 4 bases and J dropped 3 bases, with 10 bases sitting between them. Germline V gives CDR1 LGHDT, CDR2 YNNKEL (reference sequence). The sample originates from a study of T cell responses to AZD1222 COVID-19 vaccine. The study's findings and limits: Repertoires were sampled only after the peak T cell response. Only a handful of individuals given AZD1222 were seropositive at baseline.

Profiling relied on immunoSEQ multiplex PCR, and the TCRdb table lists in-frame clones only, not all of them. This repertoire shows approximately 130,000 clones, around 89% found once; its top ten account for over 8.5%. The material was peripheral blood, obtained on day 0 of MenACWY control vaccination. The chain recombines TRBV3-1 (or the pseudogene TRBV3-2) with TRBJ2-7; a possible D gene is TRBD2 (5 bases). The sequence was collected from an adult in good health. CDR3 nucleotide sequence: TGTGCCAGCAGCCTTACGGGAAACTACGAGCAGTACTTC. It encodes CASSLTGNYEQYF.